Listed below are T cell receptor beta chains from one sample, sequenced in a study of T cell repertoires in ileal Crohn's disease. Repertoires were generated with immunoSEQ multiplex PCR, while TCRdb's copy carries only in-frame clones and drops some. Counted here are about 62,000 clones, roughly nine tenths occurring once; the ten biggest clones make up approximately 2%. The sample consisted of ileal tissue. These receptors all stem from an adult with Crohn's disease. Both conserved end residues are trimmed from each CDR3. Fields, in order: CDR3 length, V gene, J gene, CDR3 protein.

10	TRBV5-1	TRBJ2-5	ASSLDEETQY
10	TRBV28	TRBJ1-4	ASRQDSLKLF
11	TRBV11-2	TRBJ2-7	ASSLRAPYEQY
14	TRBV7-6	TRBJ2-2	ASSLGEGAVTGELF
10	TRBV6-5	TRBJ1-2	ASGTGFEGYT
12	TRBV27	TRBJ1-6	ASRRVSLNSPLH
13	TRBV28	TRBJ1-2	ASSQGGAQGYGYT
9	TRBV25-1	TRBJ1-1	ATNGPSEAF
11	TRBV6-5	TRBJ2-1	ASSYRGGNEQF
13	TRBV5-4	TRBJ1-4	ASSGGTRGIEKLF
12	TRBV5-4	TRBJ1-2	ASSLRGSSYGYT
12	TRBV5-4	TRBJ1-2	ASSNTQNHYGYT
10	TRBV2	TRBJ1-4	ASGAGDPKLF
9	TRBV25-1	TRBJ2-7	ASSASHEQY
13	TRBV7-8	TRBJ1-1	ASSFNPGMFTEAF
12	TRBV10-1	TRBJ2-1	ASSAGMTYNEQF
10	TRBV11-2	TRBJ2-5	ASSSSRETQY
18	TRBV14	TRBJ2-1	ASSRLRLAGRRGVKNEQF
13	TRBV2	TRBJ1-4	ASSEKGARNEKLF
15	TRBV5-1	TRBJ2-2	ASSWGLAGANTGELF
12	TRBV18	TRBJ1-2	ASFRNGQDYGYT
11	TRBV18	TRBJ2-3	ASSPPATDTQY
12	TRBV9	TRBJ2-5	ASSVGTNQETQY
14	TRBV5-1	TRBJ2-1	ASSFWGGSSYNEQF
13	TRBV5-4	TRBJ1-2	ASSLPQGGLRGYT
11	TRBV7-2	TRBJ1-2	ASSPRTSYGYT
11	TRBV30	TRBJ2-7	AWCLSDSYEQY
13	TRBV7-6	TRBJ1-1	ASSLRAGPDTEAF
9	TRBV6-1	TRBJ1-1	ASGTVTKAF
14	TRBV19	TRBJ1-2	ASSYNRDPFYYGYT
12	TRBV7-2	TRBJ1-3	ASSYPGAGNTIY
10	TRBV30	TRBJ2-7	AWDRSSYEQY
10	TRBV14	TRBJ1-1	ASSPFFSEAF
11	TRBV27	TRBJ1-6	ASSFSFQSPLH
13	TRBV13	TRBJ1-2	ASSSKRTSTSDYT
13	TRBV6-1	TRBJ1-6	ASRASLEAIAPLH
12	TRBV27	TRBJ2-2	ASHRGGGTGELF
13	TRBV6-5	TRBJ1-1	ATMSRTGRNTEAF
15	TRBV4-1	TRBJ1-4	ASSQDFGVDSREKLF
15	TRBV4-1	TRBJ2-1	ASSQVLERGTYNEQF
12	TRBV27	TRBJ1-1	ASSAKDSGTEAF
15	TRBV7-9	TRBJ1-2	ASSLGPQGQETYGYT
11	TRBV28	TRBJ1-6	ASSLVSNSPLH
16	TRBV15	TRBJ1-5	ATSRGLFGGDSNQPQH
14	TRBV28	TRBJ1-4	ASSPPTGTGSEKLF
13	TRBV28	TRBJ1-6	ASRTTTGAFSPLH
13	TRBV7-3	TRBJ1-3	ASSLNTGSGNTIY
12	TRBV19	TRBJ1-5	ASKGQNKNQPQH
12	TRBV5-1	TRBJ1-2	ASSLDARGLGYT
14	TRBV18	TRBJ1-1	ASSRQGGDSNTEAF
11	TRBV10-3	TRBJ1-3	AISQGSGNTIY
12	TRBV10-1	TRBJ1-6	ASSRTGPNSPLH
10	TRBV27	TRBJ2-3	ASSNLAGVQY
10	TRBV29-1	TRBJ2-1	SALRRAHEQF
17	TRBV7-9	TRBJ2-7	ASSGTSGNPPLASYEQY
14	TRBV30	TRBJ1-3	AWSLAGTGKGNTIY
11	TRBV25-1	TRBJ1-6	ASSETGSSPLH
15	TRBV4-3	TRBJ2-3	ASSQEASGRAVDTQY
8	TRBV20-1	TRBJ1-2	SARGAGYT
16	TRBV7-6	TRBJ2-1	ASSLAPGTNSWLGEQF